This T cell receptor (beta chain) stems from a study of T cells in Graves' hyperthyroidism and ophthalmopathy. Findings and limits, study-wide: Most clonotypes expanded in the thyroid (above 0.001) were also present in blood.

As regards this clonotype: Its antigen remains unknown. A much larger clone lies one base from this, so it may be a read error.

The length of the CDR3 is 15 residues. V shed 11 bases and J shed 0 bases, with 17 bases lying between them. CDR1 is ENHRY, CDR2 SYGVKD, per germline. Uncontrolled infection, other autoimmune disease, pregnancy and lactation each barred patients from inclusion. Clinical symptoms, serum thyroxine and TRAb, thyroid ultrasound and orbital computed tomography were used for the diagnoses. Source material for PBMCs was 10 ml fresh peripheral blood. Using RNA transcripts as the source, TCR beta CDR3 regions were amplified. During a first-round RT-PCR of the TCR CDR3, the HTBI primer set was used. TCRdb processed the multiplex PCR reads anew with MiXCR; each CDR3 protein has one entry. The profile shows roughly 800,000 distinct CDR3 sequences, 38% of them singletons.

The specimen sequenced was blood. The V gene is TRBV10-3, the J gene TRBJ1-3; no reliable D call. This sequence originates from a man between 18 and 29 years old with Graves' hyperthyroidism. The CDR3 here is CAVPLKTSSGNTIYF. In DNA, the CDR3 is TGTGCCGTCCCCCTCAAGACCAGCTCTGGAAACACCATATATTTT.